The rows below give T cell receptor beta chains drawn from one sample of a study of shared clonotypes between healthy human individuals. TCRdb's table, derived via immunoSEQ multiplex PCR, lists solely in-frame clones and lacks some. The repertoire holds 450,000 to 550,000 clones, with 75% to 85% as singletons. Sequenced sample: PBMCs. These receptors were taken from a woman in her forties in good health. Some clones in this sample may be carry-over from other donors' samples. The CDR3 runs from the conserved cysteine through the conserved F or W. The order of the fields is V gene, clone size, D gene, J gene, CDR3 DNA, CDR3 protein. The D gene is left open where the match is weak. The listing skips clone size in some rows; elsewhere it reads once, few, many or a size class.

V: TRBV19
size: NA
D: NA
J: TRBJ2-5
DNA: TGTGCCAGTAGTCCCCTCGCGAACTACCAAGAGACCCAGTACTTC
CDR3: CASSPLANYQETQYF

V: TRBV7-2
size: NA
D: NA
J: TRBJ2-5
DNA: TGTGCCAGCAGCTTAAGGCAGGGTAGCGAGACCCAGTACTTC
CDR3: CASSLRQGSETQYF

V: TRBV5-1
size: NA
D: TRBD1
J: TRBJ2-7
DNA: TGCGCCAGCAGCTTGACCCGGGACAGGGGCGACGAGCAGTACTTC
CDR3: CASSLTRDRGDEQYF

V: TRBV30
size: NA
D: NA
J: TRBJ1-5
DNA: TGTGCCTGGAGTGTAAAGGGAATTCGGAGCAATCAGCCCCAGCATTTT
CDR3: CAWSVKGIRSNQPQHF

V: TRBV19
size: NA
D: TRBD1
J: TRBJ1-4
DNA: TGTGCCAGTACTGGGACAGCTAATGAAAAACTGTTTTTT
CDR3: CASTGTANEKLFF

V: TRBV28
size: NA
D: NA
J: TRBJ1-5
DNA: TGTGCCAGCAGGTGGAGCTACAATCAGCCCCAGCATTTT
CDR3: CASRWSYNQPQHF

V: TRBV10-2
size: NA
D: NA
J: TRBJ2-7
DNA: TGCGCCAGCAGTACCCCCACGGCCAGGACCTACGAGCAGTACTTC
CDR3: CASSTPTARTYEQYF

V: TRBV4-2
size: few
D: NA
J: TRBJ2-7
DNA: TGTGCCAGCAGCCCGACAGGTCTGGACTACGAGCAGTACTTC
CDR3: CASSPTGLDYEQYF

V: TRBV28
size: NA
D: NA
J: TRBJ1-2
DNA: TGTGCCAGCAGGTCGTCGGATTATGGCTACACCTTC
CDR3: CASRSSDYGYTF

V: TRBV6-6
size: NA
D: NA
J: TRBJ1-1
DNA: TGTGCCAGCAGTCTAAGCGGGGGGGTGAACACTGAAGCTTTCTTT
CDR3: CASSLSGGVNTEAFF

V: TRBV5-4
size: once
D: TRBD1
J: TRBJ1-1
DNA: TGTGCCAGAAGCCTATTAGACAGGGCGTGGGCTGAAGCTTTCTTT
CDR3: CARSLLDRAWAEAFF

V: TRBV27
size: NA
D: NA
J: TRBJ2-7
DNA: TGTGCCAGCAGCCTCGGACTCTACTACGAGCAGTACTTC
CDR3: CASSLGLYYEQYF

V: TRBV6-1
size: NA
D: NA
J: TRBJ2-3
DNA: TGTGCCAGCAGTGAACAGAGTACGGGGACAGATACGCAGTATTTT
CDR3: CASSEQSTGTDTQYF

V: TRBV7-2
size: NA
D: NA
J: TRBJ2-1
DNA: TGTGCCAGCAGCTTAGAGGGAGGTGCCTACAATGAGCAGTTCTTC
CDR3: CASSLEGGAYNEQFF

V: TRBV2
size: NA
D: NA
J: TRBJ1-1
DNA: TGTGCCAGCAGTGAAAGGGGGTACACTGAAGCTTTCTTT
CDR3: CASSERGYTEAFF

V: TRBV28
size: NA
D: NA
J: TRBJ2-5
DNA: TGTGCCAGCAGTTTAGTCTACCAAGAGACCCAGTACTTC
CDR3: CASSLVYQETQYF

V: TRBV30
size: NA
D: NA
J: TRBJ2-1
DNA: TGTGCCTGGAGTGTTTCGGCGGGCGAGCAGTTCTTC
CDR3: CAWSVSAGEQFF

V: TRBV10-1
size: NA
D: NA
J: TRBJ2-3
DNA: TGCGCCAGCAGTGAGTCAGGTCGGAGCACAGATACGCAGTATTTT
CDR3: CASSESGRSTDTQYF

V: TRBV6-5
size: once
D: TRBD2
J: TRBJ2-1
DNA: TGTGCCAGCAGTTTTTCGAGACTAGCGGTTTACAATGAGCAGTTCTTC
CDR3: CASSFSRLAVYNEQFF

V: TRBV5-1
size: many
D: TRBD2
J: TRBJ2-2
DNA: TGCGCCAGCAGCCCCCTACCGGGAGGGCCCGGGGAGCTGTTTTTT
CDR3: CASSPLPGGPGELFF

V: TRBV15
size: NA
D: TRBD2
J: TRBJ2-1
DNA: TGTGCCACCAGCAGTTTCCTGACTAGCGGGAGTTTGGATGAGCAGTTCTTC
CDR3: CATSSFLTSGSLDEQFF

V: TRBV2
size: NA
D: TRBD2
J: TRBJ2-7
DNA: TGTGCCAGCGTCGGGGGGAGGGCCTACGAGCAGTACTTC
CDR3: CASVGGRAYEQYF

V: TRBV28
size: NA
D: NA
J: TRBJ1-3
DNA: TGTGCCAGCAGTCCAGCGGGACTGGGCCTAAACACCATATATTTT
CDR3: CASSPAGLGLNTIYF

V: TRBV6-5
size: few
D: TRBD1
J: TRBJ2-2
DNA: TGTGCCAGCAGGACAGGGAATGCCGGGGAGCTGTTTTTT
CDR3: CASRTGNAGELFF

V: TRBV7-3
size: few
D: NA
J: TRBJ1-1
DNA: TGTGCCAGCAGCTTAACGGGCAACACTGAAGCTTTCTTT
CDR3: CASSLTGNTEAFF

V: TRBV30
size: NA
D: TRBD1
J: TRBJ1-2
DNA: TGTGCCTGGAACATGGGACAGGGAGGTGGCTACACCTTC
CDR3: CAWNMGQGGGYTF

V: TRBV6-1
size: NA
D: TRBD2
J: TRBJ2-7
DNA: TGTGCCAGCAGTGAACAGGGCGGGAGCTCCTACGAGCAGTACTTC
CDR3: CASSEQGGSSYEQYF

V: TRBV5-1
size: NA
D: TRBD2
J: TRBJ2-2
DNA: TGCGCCAGCAGCCTCCGGACTAGCGGGAGGGGAAACACCGGGGAGCTGTTTTTT
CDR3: CASSLRTSGRGNTGELFF

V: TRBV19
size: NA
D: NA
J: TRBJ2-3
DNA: TGTGCCAGTAGTATAAACCCTGCAGATACGCAGTATTTT
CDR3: CASSINPADTQYF

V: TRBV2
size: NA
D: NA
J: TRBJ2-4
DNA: TGTGCCAGCGCCGAGGGGGAGAGAGCCCAGTACTTC
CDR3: CASAEGERAQYF

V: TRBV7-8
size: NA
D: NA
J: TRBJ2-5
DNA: TGTGCCAGCAGCTTATGGTATACGGACTCGAAAGAGACCCAGTACTTC
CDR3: CASSLWYTDSKETQYF

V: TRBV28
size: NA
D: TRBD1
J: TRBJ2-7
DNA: TGTGCCAGCAGTTTCGCCGGGACAGGGATTTACGAGCAGTACTTC
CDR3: CASSFAGTGIYEQYF

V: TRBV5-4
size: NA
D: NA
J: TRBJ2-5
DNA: TGTGCCAGCAGCTTGGGGCGGAGAGGAGAGACCCAGTACTTC
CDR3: CASSLGRRGETQYF

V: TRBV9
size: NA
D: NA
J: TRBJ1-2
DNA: TGTGCCAGCTCCCCTGAGGGGTTGGGGGGCTACACCTTC
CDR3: CASSPEGLGGYTF

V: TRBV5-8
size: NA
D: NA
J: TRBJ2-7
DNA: TGTGCCAGCAGCTTGATCTTACAGGGCTACGAGCAGTACTTC
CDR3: CASSLILQGYEQYF

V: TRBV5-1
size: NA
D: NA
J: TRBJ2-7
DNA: TGCGCCAGCAGCTTGGATGGAGCTGAGTACGAGCAGTACTTC
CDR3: CASSLDGAEYEQYF